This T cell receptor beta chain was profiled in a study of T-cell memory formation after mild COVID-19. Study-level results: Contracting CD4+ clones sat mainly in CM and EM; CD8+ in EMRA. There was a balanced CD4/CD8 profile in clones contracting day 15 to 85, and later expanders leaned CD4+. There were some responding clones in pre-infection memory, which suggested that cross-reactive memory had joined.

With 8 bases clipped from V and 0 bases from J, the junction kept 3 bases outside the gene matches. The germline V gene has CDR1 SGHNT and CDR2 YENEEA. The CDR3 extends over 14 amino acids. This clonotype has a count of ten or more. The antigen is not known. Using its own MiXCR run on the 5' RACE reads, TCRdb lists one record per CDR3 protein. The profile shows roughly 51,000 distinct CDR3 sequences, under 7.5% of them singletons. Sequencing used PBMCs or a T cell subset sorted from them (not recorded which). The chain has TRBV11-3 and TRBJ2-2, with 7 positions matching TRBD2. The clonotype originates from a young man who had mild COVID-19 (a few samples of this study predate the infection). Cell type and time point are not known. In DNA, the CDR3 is TGTGCCAGCCGAGCGGGGCCGAACACCGGGGAGCTGTTTTTT. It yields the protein CASRAGPNTGELFF.